The sequence of this T cell receptor (beta chain) was determined in a study of patients and donors after allogeneic stem cell transplantation. The count of this clonotype is one. Each CDR3 protein is one row after TCRdb ran MiXCR on the RT-PCR reads. The sample contains 70,000 to 85,000 distinct CDR3 sequences, approximately 26% of which appear only once. The TCR sequence derives from a human donor who was either an allogeneic HSCT recipient or a stem cell or donor lymphocyte infusion donor (not recorded which). It is not recorded whose cells these are; they may come from a transplant donor. Material for sequencing was blood, either unsorted or a sorted T cell fraction (not recorded which).

In DNA form, the CDR3 reads TGCAGCGTTGCCGGGACAGCCCGCACAGATACGCAGTATTTT. It is translated as CSVAGTARTDTQYF. The chain carries TRBV29-1 and TRBJ2-3, with TRBD1 matching over 7 bases. Germline trimming cut 4 bases from V and 1 base from J; bases unmatched to any gene: 5. The CDR3 contains 14 residues. CDR1 and CDR2 from the germline V gene are SQVTM and ANQGSEA.